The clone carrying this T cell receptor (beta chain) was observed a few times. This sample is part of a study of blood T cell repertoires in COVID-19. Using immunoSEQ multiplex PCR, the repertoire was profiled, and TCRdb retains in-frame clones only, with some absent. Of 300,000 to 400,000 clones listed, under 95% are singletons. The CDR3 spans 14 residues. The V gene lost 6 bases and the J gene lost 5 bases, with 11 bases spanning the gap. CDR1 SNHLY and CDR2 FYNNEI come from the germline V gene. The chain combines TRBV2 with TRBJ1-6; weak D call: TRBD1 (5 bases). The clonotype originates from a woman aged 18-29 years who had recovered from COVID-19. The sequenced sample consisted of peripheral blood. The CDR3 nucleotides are TGTGCCAGCAGGCCAGGGTCTGATAATTCACCCCTCCACTTT. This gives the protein CASRPGSDNSPLHF.